The 22 T cell receptor beta chains listed next were all sequenced from one sample in a study of cytomegalovirus exposure and HLA in healthy donors. Use of 60 Vbeta and 13 Jbeta primers characterized the PCR. The assay was immunoSEQ multiplex PCR, and TCRdb's table has in-frame clones only and misses some. The sample comprises just under 65,000 clones, around 80% of which are singletons, and approximately 4.2% rests with the top ten. Specimen: PBMCs. The receptors were gathered from a woman aged 25 to 39 in good health and CMV-seronegative.

CDR3 protein: CASSHPGTSGRDYNEQFF. Here the CDR3 DNA reads TGTGCCAGCAGCCACCCTGGGACTAGCGGGAGGGACTACAATGAGCAGTTCTTC. The gene calls are TRBV4-2 and TRBJ2-1; 16 positions match TRBD2. From germline, CDR1 is LGHNA and CDR2 YNFKEQ. The trim removed 3 bases at V and 3 bases at J, leaving 5 bases unmatched. CDR3 length: 18 residues.

In DNA, the CDR3 is TGTGCCTGGAGTGGGCGTGGGGGCGGTTATAATTCACCCCTCCACTTT. Translating it yields CAWSGRGGGYNSPLHF. The V gene is TRBV30, the J gene TRBJ1-6; D perhaps matches TRBD1 (6 bases). Per the germline V gene, CDR1 is GTSNPN and CDR2 is SVGIG (reference sequence). This CDR3 region has 16 residues. V gave up 1 base and J gave up 4 bases, with 14 bases separating them.

The chain couples TRBV6-5 to TRBJ1-1, with D perhaps TRBD1 (5 bases). V shed 7 bases and J shed 1 base, with 16 bases lying between them. CDR1 is MNHEY and CDR2 is SVGAGI in the germline V gene. The CDR3 covers 15 residues. CDR3 sequence reads: CASTPGDSGNTEAFF. CDR3 sequence (DNA): TGTGCCAGCACCCCGGGGGATAGCGGGAACACTGAAGCTTTCTTT.

This clone was recorded a few times. This rearrangement joins TRBV4-1 to TRBJ1-5, with D unclear. Trimming cost V 1 base and J 9 bases, with 13 bases left between them. Germline V lookup: CDR1 MGHRA, CDR2 YSYEKL. The CDR3 extends over 14 amino acids. CDR3 sequence (DNA): TGCGCCAGCAGCCAAGGCGGATGGGAGGGGCCCCAGCATTTT. Translating gives CASSQGGWEGPQHF.

The V call is TRBV5-4, the J call TRBJ2-1; weak D call: TRBD2 (6 bases). V lost 4 bases to trimming and J lost 4 bases, with 18 bases between them. The germline CDR1 and CDR2 sequences are SGHNT and YYREEE (reference sequence). The CDR3 extends over 16 amino acids. The CDR3 region has the DNA TGTGCCAGCAGCCTTGCCCAGGGCGGGATTTACAATGAGCAGTTCTTC. Translating it yields CASSLAQGGIYNEQFF. Variable domain in full (rest from reference TRBV5-4 and TRBJ2-1): ETGVTQSPTHLIKTRGQQVTLRCSSQSGHNTVSWYQQALGQGPQFIFQYYREEENGRGNFPPRFSGLQFPNYSSELNVNALELDDSALYLCASSLAQGGIYNEQFFGPGTRLTVL.

V usage is TRBV28 and J usage is TRBJ1-6; 8 bases fit TRBD1. The CDR3 covers 14 residues. Germline CDR1 is MDHEN and CDR2 is SYDVKM. Trimming at V came to 6 bases and at J to 5 bases, leaving 3 bases not matched to a gene. CDR3 nucleotide sequence: TGTGCCAGCAGCCCGGGACAGGATAATTCACCCCTCCACTTT. Translating gives CASSPGQDNSPLHF. The whole variable domain, filled in from reference TRBV28 and TRBJ1-6, reads DVKVTQSSRYLVKRTGEKVFLECVQDMDHENMFWYRQDPGLGLRLIYFSYDVKMKEKGDIPEGYSVSREKKERFSLILESASTNQTSMYLCASSPGQDNSPLHFGNGTRLTVT.

This chain links TRBV6-5 with TRBJ1-1; TRBD1 aligns across 10 bases. The ends lost 4 bases at V and 4 bases at J; junction bases unmatched: 6. The CDR3 sequence is 15 residues long. Germline CDR1 is MNHEY and CDR2 is SVGAGI. The CDR3 DNA follows: TGTGCCAGCAGTTTTCAAGGGACAGGGGTCACTGAAGCTTTCTTT. Translating it yields CASSFQGTGVTEAFF.

This clone was observed a handful of times. The V gene is TRBV30, the J gene TRBJ2-4, with D perhaps TRBD1 (6 bases). Germline V CDR1 and CDR2: GTSNPN, SVGIG (reference sequence). The CDR3 consists of 17 residues. The ends were cut back, 3 bases at V and 7 bases at J, with 25 bases in the middle. CDR3 bases: TGTGCCTGGAGCCTAATAATGACAGGCCCACTTGGGAACATTCAGTACTTC. Protein: CAWSLIMTGPLGNIQYF.

V gene TRBV6-1 combines with J gene TRBJ1-5, with 8 bases aligning to TRBD1. This CDR3 region has 15 residues. V trimming: 5 bases; J trimming: 5 bases; junction bases outside the gene matches: 8. Germline V gene sequence: CDR1 MNHNS, CDR2 SASEGT. The CDR3 spells CASSFGQGWDQPQHF. DNA of the CDR3: TGTGCCAGCAGTTTCGGACAGGGCTGGGATCAGCCCCAGCATTTT.

This clone was seen only a few times. The chain uses TRBV2 and TRBJ2-4, with TRBD1 as a possible D gene (5 bases). V was trimmed by 7 bases and J by 4 bases, leaving 11 bases between them. CDR1 is SNHLY and CDR2 is FYNNEI in the germline V gene. CDR3 length equals 13 residues. CDR3 amino acids: CASTPAGKNIQYF. The CDR3 DNA is TGTGCCAGCACTCCGGCAGGGAAAAACATTCAGTACTTC.

This chain joins TRBV29-1 and TRBJ2-1; no firm D call. V was shortened by 7 bases and J by 5 bases, with 15 bases between the two germline ends. This CDR3 region has 13 residues. Germline assignment: CDR1 SQVTM and CDR2 ANQGSEA. The CDR3: CSGREWVDNEQFF. The CDR3 nucleotides are TGCAGCGGGAGAGAATGGGTGGACAATGAGCAGTTCTTC.

This chain uses TRBV11-2 with TRBJ2-3; no firm D call. Germline values: CDR1 SGHAT, CDR2 FQNNGV. The CDR3 contains 14 residues. Trimming removed 1 base at V and 2 bases at J, with 7 bases between. The CDR3 is CASSLGQSTDTQYF. The CDR3 bases are TGTGCCAGCAGCTTAGGGCAGTCCACAGATACGCAGTATTTT.

CDR3 in DNA: TGTGCCAGCAGACCGGACAGCTGGGAGCCCCAGCATTTT. Residues: CASRPDSWEPQHF. V is TRBV28 and J is TRBJ1-5, with TRBD1 as a possible D gene (6 bases). CDR3 length: 13 residues. Germline CDR1 reads MDHEN; CDR2 reads SYDVKM. V was trimmed by 6 bases and J by 8 bases, leaving 14 bases between them. The entire variable domain, with the rest obtained from reference TRBV28 and TRBJ1-5, is as follows: DVKVTQSSRYLVKRTGEKVFLECVQDMDHENMFWYRQDPGLGLRLIYFSYDVKMKEKGDIPEGYSVSREKKERFSLILESASTNQTSMYLCASRPDSWEPQHFGDGTRLSIL.

V and J are TRBV28 and TRBJ1-6; 8 bases match TRBD1. The CDR3 loop spans 15 amino acids. V lost 5 bases, J lost 4 bases, and 4 bases stayed unmatched. CDR1 is MDHEN, CDR2 SYDVKM, per germline. The CDR3 DNA is TGTGCCAGCAGTGCCGGGGACAGGTATAATTCACCCCTCCACTTT. Amino acid sequence: CASSAGDRYNSPLHF.

The V and J genes are TRBV7-9 and TRBJ2-7, with 7 positions matching TRBD1. From germline, CDR1 is SEHNR and CDR2 FQNEAQ (reference sequence). Trimming at V came to 6 bases and at J to 0 bases, leaving 11 bases not matched to a gene. This CDR3 is built from 16 residues. The CDR3 DNA follows: TGTGCCAGCAGTACCAGACAGGGCCCTCGCTCCTACGAGCAGTACTTC. It encodes CASSTRQGPRSYEQYF.

This chain joins TRBV6-1 and TRBJ2-7; 9 positions match TRBD2. CDR3 length equals 16 residues. Germline V CDR1 and CDR2: MNHNS, SASEGT. After removal of 4 bases from V and 0 bases from J, the junction contained 7 bases not matched to a gene. DNA for the CDR3: TGTGCCAGCAGTGTAACCCTAGCGGGGAGCTCCTACGAGCAGTACTTC. It translates to CASSVTLAGSSYEQYF.

J is TRBJ2-7 and V is TRBV6-5; a possible D gene is TRBD2 (6 bases). Germline CDR1 reads MNHEY; CDR2 reads SVGAGI. V was trimmed by 4 bases and J by 6 bases, leaving 19 bases between them. This CDR3 is 15 amino acids long. Written as DNA, the CDR3 is TGTGCCAGCAGTTCCCCCGCGGCAGGGCGGGGCGAGCAGTACTTC. It yields the protein CASSSPAAGRGEQYF.

In its sample, this clone was seen once. This chain's CDR3 is CASSLLRSSYNEQFF. The DNA for the CDR3 is TGTGCCAGCAGCCTTTTACGTAGCTCCTACAATGAGCAGTTCTTC. The chain employs TRBV7-2 and TRBJ2-1; D is unclear. V shed 5 bases and J shed 0 bases, with 11 bases lying between them. Germline values: CDR1 SGHTA, CDR2 FQGNSA. The CDR3 is 15 amino acids.

V gene TRBV27 combines with J gene TRBJ2-6; D unclear. Trimming stripped 6 bases from V and 9 bases from J, with 9 bases between. Germline values: CDR1 MNHEY, CDR2 SMNVEV (reference sequence). The CDR3 loop spans 12 amino acids. The CDR3 bases are TGTGCCAGCAGGGCCGGGTTCAACGTCCTGACTTTC. Translation: CASRAGFNVLTF.

The table lists this clone with a few counts. V and J are TRBV10-3 and TRBJ2-3, with 10 bases lining up with TRBD2. The CDR3 has 14 amino acids. Unmatched junction bases numbered 4, after V lost 7 bases and J lost 3 bases. Germline V gene data show CDR1 as ENHRY and CDR2 as SYGVKD. Here the CDR3 reads CAIKTSGDTDTQYF. In nucleotides, the CDR3 is TGTGCCATCAAAACTAGCGGGGATACAGATACGCAGTATTTT.

V gene TRBV6-1 combines with J gene TRBJ1-1; the D gene is possibly TRBD1 (6 bases). The length of the CDR3 is 15 residues. Germline CDR1 is MNHNS and CDR2 is SASEGT. The V gene lost 0 bases and the J gene lost 8 bases, with 16 bases spanning the gap. CDR3 nucleotides: TGTGCCAGCAGTGAAGCGCTTGTGGGGGGGCGGGAAGCTTTCTTT. This translates into CASSEALVGGREAFF.

The chain links TRBV6-5 to TRBJ2-7, with D perhaps matching TRBD1 (5 bases). CDR1 MNHEY and CDR2 SVGAGI come from the germline V gene. This CDR3 is built from 14 residues. Trimming took off 2 bases at V and 0 bases at J, with 8 bases between the two ends. Written as DNA, the CDR3 is TGTGCCAGCAGTTACGCAGGGTTCTCCTACGAGCAGTACTTC. It translates to CASSYAGFSYEQYF.